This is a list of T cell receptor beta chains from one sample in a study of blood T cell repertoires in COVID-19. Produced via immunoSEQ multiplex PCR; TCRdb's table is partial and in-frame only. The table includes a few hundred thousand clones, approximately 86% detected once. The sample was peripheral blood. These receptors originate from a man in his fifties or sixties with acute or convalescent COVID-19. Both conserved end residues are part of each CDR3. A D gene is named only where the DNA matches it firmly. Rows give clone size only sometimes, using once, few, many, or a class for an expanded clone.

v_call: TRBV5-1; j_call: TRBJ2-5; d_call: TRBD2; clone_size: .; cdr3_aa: CASSLGTSGQETQYF; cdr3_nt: TGCGCCAGCAGCTTGGGGACTAGCGGACAAGAGACCCAGTACTTC
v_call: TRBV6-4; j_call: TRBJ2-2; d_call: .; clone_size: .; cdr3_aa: CASRGVSGELFF; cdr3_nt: TGTGCCAGCAGAGGGGTTTCCGGGGAGCTGTTTTTT
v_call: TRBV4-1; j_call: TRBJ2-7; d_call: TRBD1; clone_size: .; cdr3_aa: CASSPGQGALEQYF; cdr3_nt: TGCGCCAGCAGCCCGGGACAGGGGGCGCTTGAGCAGTACTTC
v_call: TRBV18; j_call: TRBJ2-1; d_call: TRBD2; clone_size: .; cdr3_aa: CASSPLAGDNEQFF; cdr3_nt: TGTGCCAGCTCACCACTGGCGGGGGACAATGAGCAGTTCTTC
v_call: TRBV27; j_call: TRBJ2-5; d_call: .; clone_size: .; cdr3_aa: CASRVTSAETQYF; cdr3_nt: TGTGCCAGCAGGGTTACTAGTGCCGAGACCCAGTACTTC
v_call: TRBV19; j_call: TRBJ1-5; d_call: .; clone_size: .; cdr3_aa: CASSPGISGSQHF; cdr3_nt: TGTGCCAGTAGCCCCGGGATCTCAGGTTCCCAGCATTTT
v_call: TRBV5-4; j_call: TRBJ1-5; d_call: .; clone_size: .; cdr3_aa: CASSLDREQPQHF; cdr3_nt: TGTGCCAGCAGCTTGGACAGGGAACAGCCCCAGCATTTT
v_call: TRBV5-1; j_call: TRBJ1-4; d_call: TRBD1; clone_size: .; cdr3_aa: CASSPSTGNEKLFF; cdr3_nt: TGCGCCAGCAGCCCATCGACAGGGAACGAAAAACTGTTTTTT
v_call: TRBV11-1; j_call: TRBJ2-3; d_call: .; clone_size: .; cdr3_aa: CASRGQALGTDTQYF; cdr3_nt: TGTGCCAGCAGGGGCCAGGCCCTGGGCACAGATACGCAGTATTTT
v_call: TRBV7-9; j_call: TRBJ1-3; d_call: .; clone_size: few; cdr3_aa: CASSSEAGRLAGNTIYF; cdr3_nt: TGTGCCAGCAGCTCCGAAGCGGGACGCCTCGCTGGAAACACCATATATTTT
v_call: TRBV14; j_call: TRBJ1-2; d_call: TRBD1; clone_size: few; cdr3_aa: CASSLSGQGLYGYTF; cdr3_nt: TGTGCCAGCAGCCTTTCGGGACAGGGGCTGTATGGCTACACCTTC
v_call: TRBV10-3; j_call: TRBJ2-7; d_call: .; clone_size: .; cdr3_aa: CAISESNSLYEQYF; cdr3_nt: TGTGCCATCAGTGAGTCGAACAGCCTCTACGAGCAGTACTTC
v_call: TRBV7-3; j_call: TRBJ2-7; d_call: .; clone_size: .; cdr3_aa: CASSPGDYEQYF; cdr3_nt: TGTGCCAGCAGTCCGGGGGACTACGAGCAGTACTTC
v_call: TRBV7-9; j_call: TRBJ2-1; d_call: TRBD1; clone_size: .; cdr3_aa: CASSPSGQGYNEQFF; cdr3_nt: TGTGCCAGCAGCCCCTCCGGACAGGGGTACAATGAGCAGTTCTTC
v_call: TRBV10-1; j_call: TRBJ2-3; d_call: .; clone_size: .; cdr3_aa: CASSDPGISTDTQYF; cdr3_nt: TGCGCCAGCAGTGACCCCGGGATTAGCACAGATACGCAGTATTTT
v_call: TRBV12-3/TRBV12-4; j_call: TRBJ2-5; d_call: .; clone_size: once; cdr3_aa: CASSRDEETQYF; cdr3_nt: TGTGCCAGCAGTCGGGATGAAGAGACCCAGTACTTC
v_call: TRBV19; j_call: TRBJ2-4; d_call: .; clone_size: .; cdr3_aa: CASHDSLAKNIQYF; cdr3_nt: TGTGCCAGTCATGACTCGTTAGCCAAAAACATTCAGTACTTC
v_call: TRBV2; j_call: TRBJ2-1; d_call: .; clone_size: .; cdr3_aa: CASSERPQGQFF; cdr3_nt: TGTGCCAGCAGCGAGCGACCCCAAGGGCAGTTCTTC
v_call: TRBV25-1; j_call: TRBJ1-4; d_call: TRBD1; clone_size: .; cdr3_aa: CASSLITGGIGEKLFF; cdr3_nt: TGTGCCAGCAGTCTGATAACAGGGGGAATTGGGGAAAAACTGTTTTTT
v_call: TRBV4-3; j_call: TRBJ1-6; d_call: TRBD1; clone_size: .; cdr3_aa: CASSQQGVTPFSPLHF; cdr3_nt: TGCGCCAGCAGCCAACAGGGGGTGACCCCTTTTTCACCCCTCCACTTT
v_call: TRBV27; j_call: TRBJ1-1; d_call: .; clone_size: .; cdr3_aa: CASRGGEAEAFF; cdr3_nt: TGTGCCAGCAGGGGGGGGGAGGCTGAAGCTTTCTTT
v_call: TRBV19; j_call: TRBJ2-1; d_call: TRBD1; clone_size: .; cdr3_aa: CASSVLGQGNNEQFF; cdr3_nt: TGTGCCAGTAGTGTACTGGGACAGGGAAACAATGAGCAGTTCTTC
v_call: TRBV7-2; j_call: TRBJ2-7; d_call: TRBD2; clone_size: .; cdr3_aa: CASSLVGDYPTYEQYF; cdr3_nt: TGTGCCAGCAGCTTAGTGGGGGACTACCCCACCTACGAGCAGTACTTC
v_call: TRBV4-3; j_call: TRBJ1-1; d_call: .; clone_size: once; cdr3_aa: CASSQEAFLSEAFF; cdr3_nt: TGCGCCAGCAGCCAAGAAGCGTTCCTTAGTGAAGCTTTCTTT
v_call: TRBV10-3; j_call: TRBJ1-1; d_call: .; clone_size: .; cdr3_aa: CAISTGMGTEAFF; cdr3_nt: TGTGCCATCAGTACAGGGATGGGCACTGAAGCTTTCTTT
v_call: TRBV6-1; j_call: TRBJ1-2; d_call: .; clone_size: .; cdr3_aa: CASSYSGIDGYTF; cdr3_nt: TGTGCCAGCAGTTATTCGGGTATAGATGGCTACACCTTC
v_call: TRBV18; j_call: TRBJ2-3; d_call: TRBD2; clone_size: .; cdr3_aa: CASSPLSGGATDTQYF; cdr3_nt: TGTGCCAGCTCACCACTCAGCGGGGGGGCCACAGATACGCAGTATTTT
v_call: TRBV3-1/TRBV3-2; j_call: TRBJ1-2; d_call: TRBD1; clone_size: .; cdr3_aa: CASSPYRDRGNKYWGYTF; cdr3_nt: TGTGCCAGCAGCCCTTACCGGGACAGGGGGAATAAGTATTGGGGCTACACCTTC
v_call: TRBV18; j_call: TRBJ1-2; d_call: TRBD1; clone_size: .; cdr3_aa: CASSAGTGRNYGYTF; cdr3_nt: TGTGCCAGCTCAGCCGGGACAGGGAGAAACTATGGCTACACCTTC
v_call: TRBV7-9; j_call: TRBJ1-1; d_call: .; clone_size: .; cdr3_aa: CASSLSGLNTEAFF; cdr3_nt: TGTGCCAGCAGCTTAAGTGGGCTGAACACTGAAGCTTTCTTT
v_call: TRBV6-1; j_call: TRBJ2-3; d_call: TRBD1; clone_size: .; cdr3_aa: CASSEPIGTGKRDTQYF; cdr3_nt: TGTGCCAGCAGTGAACCAATCGGGACAGGGAAGAGAGATACGCAGTATTTT
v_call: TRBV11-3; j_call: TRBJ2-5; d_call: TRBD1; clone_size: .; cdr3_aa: CASSPGLTGEETQYF; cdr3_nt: TGTGCCAGCAGCCCAGGACTGACAGGGGAAGAGACCCAGTACTTC
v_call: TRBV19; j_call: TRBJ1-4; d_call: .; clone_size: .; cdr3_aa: CASSILGAANEKLFF; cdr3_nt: TGTGCCAGTAGTATTCTAGGGGCAGCTAATGAAAAACTGTTTTTT
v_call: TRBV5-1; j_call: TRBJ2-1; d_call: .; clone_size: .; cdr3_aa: CASQSKADDEQFF; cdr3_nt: TGCGCCAGCCAATCTAAAGCGGACGATGAGCAGTTCTTC
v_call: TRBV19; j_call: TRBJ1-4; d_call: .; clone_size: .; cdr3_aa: CASSDPRGSTNEKLFF; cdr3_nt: TGTGCCAGTAGCGACCCCCGGGGTTCGACTAATGAAAAACTGTTTTTT
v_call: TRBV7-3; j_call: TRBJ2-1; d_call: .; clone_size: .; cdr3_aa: CASSLTPQDEQFF; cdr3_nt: TGTGCCAGCAGCTTAACCCCCCAGGATGAGCAGTTCTTC
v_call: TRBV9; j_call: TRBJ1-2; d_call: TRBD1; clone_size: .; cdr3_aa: CASSVGHRGQEAGYTF; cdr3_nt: TGTGCCAGCAGCGTAGGCCATCGTGGACAGGAGGCTGGCTACACCTTC
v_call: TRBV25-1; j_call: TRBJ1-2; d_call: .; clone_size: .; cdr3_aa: CASSDPPDYGYTF; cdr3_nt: TGTGCCAGCAGTGACCCCCCGGACTATGGCTACACCTTC
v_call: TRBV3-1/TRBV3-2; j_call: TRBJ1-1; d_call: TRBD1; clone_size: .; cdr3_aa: CASSQVRTGYMNTEAFF; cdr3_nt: TGTGCCAGCAGCCAAGTAAGGACAGGATACATGAACACTGAAGCTTTCTTT
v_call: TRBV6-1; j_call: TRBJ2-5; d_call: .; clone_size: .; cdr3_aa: CASSEWGLSIKETQYF; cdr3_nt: TGTGCCAGCAGTGAATGGGGACTGTCTATAAAAGAGACCCAGTACTTC
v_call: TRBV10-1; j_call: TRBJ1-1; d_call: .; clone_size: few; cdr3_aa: CASRSDMNTEAFF; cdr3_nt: TGCGCCAGCAGATCGGACATGAACACTGAAGCTTTCTTT